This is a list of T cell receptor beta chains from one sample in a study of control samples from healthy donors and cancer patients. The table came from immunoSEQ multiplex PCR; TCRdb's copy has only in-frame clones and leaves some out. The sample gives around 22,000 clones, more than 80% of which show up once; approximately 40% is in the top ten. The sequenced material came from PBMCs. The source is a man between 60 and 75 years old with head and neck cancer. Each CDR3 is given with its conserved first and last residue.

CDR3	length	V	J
CASSFGQSSSYNEQFF	16	TRBV11-3	TRBJ2-1
CASSLVGNPDNEQFF	15	TRBV7-9	TRBJ2-1
CASSPTRGATSGASNEQFF	19	TRBV18	TRBJ2-1
CASSELGTGDGSPLHF	16	TRBV2	TRBJ1-6
CASSLAVPSGANVLTF	16	TRBV6-5	TRBJ2-6
CASREDRRGGNQPQHF	16	TRBV28	TRBJ1-5
CASSRRSGISYNEQFF	16	TRBV18	TRBJ2-1
CARSRDRNTEAFF	13	TRBV2	TRBJ1-1
CAITASGREYNEQFF	15	TRBV10-3	TRBJ2-1
CASSQGGSNQPQHF	14	TRBV7-2	TRBJ1-5
CASSARTQYHGYTF	14	TRBV9	TRBJ1-2
CASSKAGGQTNTEAFF	16	TRBV19	TRBJ1-1
CASTVAGATDTQYF	14	TRBV10-2	TRBJ2-3
CASSEDGGRGRDEQYF	16	TRBV2	TRBJ2-7
CASSLQGQGNTEAFF	15	TRBV11-2	TRBJ1-1
CASSLGLAGNRDEQYF	16	TRBV7-9	TRBJ2-7
CASASRPDQPQHF	13	TRBV19	TRBJ1-5
CASRPSGRNNEQFF	14	TRBV5-1	TRBJ2-1
CAWSGPPDRGLWAYEQYF	18	TRBV30	TRBJ2-7